This TCR beta chain stems from a study of blood T cell repertoires in COVID-19. Turning to the study itself: Sources were T cells, B-cell-depleted T cells, or PBMCs; the material itself was cDNA or gDNA.

Clones were sequenced by immunoSEQ multiplex PCR, and TCRdb holds only the in-frame ones, with some missing. The table shows over 150,000 clones, with about 75% occurring only once. The CDR3 is 13 residues long. CDR1 SQVTM and CDR2 ANQGSEA come from the germline V gene. The germline V and J ends were trimmed by 3 bases and 4 bases, with 12 bases remaining between them. The clonotype comes from a woman aged 70-85 years with acute or convalescent COVID-19. Sample: peripheral blood. The chain links TRBV29-1 to TRBJ1-2; tentative D call: TRBD1 (5 bases). The CDR3 bases are TGCAGCGTTGAGTCCGAACAGGCCTATGGCTACACCTTC. It specifies CSVESEQAYGYTF.